The TCR beta chain described here comes from a study of CD8 T cells in ankylosing spondylitis. Points from the study as a whole: Seemingly distinctive of ankylosing spondylitis blood was a TCR beta motif formed by eight highly homologous variants. Disease-linked clones were CD8+ and relatively rare in peripheral blood. From matched ankylosing spondylitis synovial fluid, disease-linked clones were reportedly recovered at significantly enriched levels.

Library preparation for TCR beta used quantitative 5'-RACE with molecular barcodes. TCRdb re-called the 5' RACE reads with MiXCR, one entry per CDR3 protein. The data contain about 250,000 distinct CDR3 sequences, 20% to 30% of them singletons. The V end lost 5 bases, the J end lost 0 bases, and 7 bases lay between the germline ends. This CDR3 is built from 14 residues. There are many counts of this clonotype. Antigen: not known. The receptor was isolated from a male donor with ankylosing spondylitis or in good health (not recorded which). Sequencing input: blood, either unsorted or a sorted T cell fraction (not recorded which). This sequence joins TRBV12-3 or TRBV12-4 and TRBJ1-4; D gene uncertain. The CDR3 DNA reads as TGTGCCAGCAGTCTCTATACAACTAATGAAAAACTGTTTTTT. Translating it yields CASSLYTTNEKLFF.